Listed here are 28 T cell receptor beta chains from one sample, sequenced in a study of T-cell memory formation after mild COVID-19. TCRdb reprocessed the 5' RACE reads via MiXCR and lists one record per CDR3 protein. Among hundreds of thousands of distinct CDR3 sequences, around a quarter were seen once, and the ten largest hold around 13%. Sequencing was performed on PBMCs or a T cell subset sorted from them (not recorded which). The receptor source for this set is an adult woman who had mild COVID-19 (a few samples of this study predate the infection). Cell type and time point are not known.

This clonotype showed up just a few times. The V and J genes are TRBV27 and TRBJ2-3; 8 bases fit TRBD1. Germline CDR1 and CDR2: MNHEY and SMNVEV (reference sequence). V was pared by 4 bases and J by 5 bases, with 8 bases of the junction left unmatched. CDR3 length equals 15 residues. For the CDR3, the DNA is TGTGCCAGCAGTTCGATAACAGGGGGGATAGATACGCAGTATTTT. Its protein is CASSSITGGIDTQYF.

The chain combines TRBV5-4 with TRBJ2-3; D is uncertain. With 5 bases removed from V and 2 bases from J, the gap between germline ends came to 15 bases. Germline V gene data show CDR1 as SGHNT and CDR2 as YYREEE (reference sequence). The CDR3 is 15 residues long. CDR3 sequence: CASSQGLVDTDTQYF. As DNA, the CDR3 is TGTGCCAGCAGTCAAGGCCTCGTGGACACAGATACGCAGTATTTT.

This clonotype was picked up a small number of times. At one boundary the junction diverges from the germline segment, which might be a read error. J is TRBJ2-2 and V is TRBV19; the match to TRBD1 covers 8 bases. This CDR3 has 17 residues. Looked up from germline, CDR1 is LNHDA and CDR2 is SQIVND (reference sequence). CDR3 bases: TGTGCCAGTAGTATCAGAGGCAGGGGGCGTAACAACGGGGAGCTGTTTTTT. It encodes CASSIRGRGRNNGELFF.

This clonotype was counted between two and nine times. This chain links TRBV29-1 with TRBJ2-5, with 7 bases aligning to TRBD2. There are 13 residues in the CDR3. Germline CDR1 is SQVTM and CDR2 is ANQGSEA. V shed 6 bases, J shed 11 bases, and the junction held 15 bases outside the gene matches. CDR3 residues: CSVSRSGATAQYF. The CDR3, as DNA: TGCAGCGTGTCCAGGAGCGGGGCCACGGCGCAGTACTTC.

This clonotype was detected once. This chain links TRBV12-3 or TRBV12-4 with TRBJ1-5, with 7 nucleotides matching TRBD1. J gave up 3 bases and V 3 bases, and 8 bases lay outside the gene matches. The CDR3 spans 16 residues. CDR3 sequence: CASSLSAGGFNQPQHF. The CDR3 DNA sequence: TGTGCCAGCAGTTTGTCGGCAGGGGGTTTCAATCAGCCCCAGCATTTT.

This clonotype came up many times. The chain recombines TRBV11-3 with TRBJ2-5; D tentatively reads TRBD1 or TRBD2 (5 bases each). Germline loops: CDR1 SGHNT, CDR2 YENEEA. CDR3 length: 17 amino acids. V gave up 4 bases and J gave up 0 bases, with 18 bases separating them. CDR3 sequence: CASSSYSGDRNQETQYF. The CDR3 region has the DNA TGTGCCAGCAGCTCTTATTCCGGGGACCGCAACCAAGAGACCCAGTACTTC.

This clonotype appeared a few times. This chain links TRBV7-3 with TRBJ2-3; TRBD1 or TRBD2 may be the D gene (6 bases each). Germline CDR1 reads SGHTA; CDR2 reads FQGTGA. The V end lost 2 bases, the J end lost 1 base, and 16 bases lay between the germline ends. The CDR3 sequence is 17 residues long. The DNA of the CDR3 is TGTGCCAGCAGCTTAGGAGAGAGGGGGGATGGCACAGATACGCAGTATTTT. It yields the protein CASSLGERGDGTDTQYF.

V is TRBV29-1 and J is TRBJ1-2, with D perhaps matching TRBD1 (6 bases). The V end was cut by 4 bases, the J end by 4 bases, with 31 bases between. The germline CDR1 and CDR2 sequences are SQVTM and ANQGSEA. The CDR3 covers 19 residues. The CDR3 DNA reads as TGCAGCGTTGTAAGTTGGGAAATAGGGACACCGGACACCGTCTATGGCTACACCTTC. It is translated as CSVVSWEIGTPDTVYGYTF.

As DNA, the CDR3 is TGTGCCAGCAGTCGGACAGTGAACACCGGGGAGCTGTTTTTT. Protein: CASSRTVNTGELFF. This chain connects TRBV12-3 or TRBV12-4 to TRBJ2-2, with a possible D match to TRBD1 (6 bases). V shed 5 bases and J shed 1 base, with 8 bases lying between them. There are 14 residues in the CDR3.

The chain employs TRBV12-3 or TRBV12-4 and TRBJ2-3; no clear D. Trimming stripped 3 bases from V and 8 bases from J, with 9 bases between. The CDR3 is 12 residues long. The CDR3 reads CASSFQWGTQYF. CDR3 coding DNA: TGTGCCAGCAGTTTTCAATGGGGTACGCAGTATTTT.

This clonotype appeared a few times. This chain joins TRBV5-1 and TRBJ2-7, with 12 positions matching TRBD2. V dropped 1 base and J dropped 0; count of bases not matched to a gene: 8. The CDR3 length is 18 residues. CDR1 and CDR2 from the germline V gene are SGHRS and YFSETQ. Here the CDR3 reads CASSLSPGTSGYSYEQYF. The CDR3 DNA is TGCGCCAGCAGCTTGTCCCCCGGGACTAGCGGGTACTCCTACGAGCAGTACTTC.

The chain has TRBV5-1 and TRBJ1-1, with 9 bases aligning to TRBD1. CDR1 is SGHRS and CDR2 is YFSETQ in the germline V gene. The CDR3 runs 13 residues. Unmatched junction bases numbered 1, after V lost 4 bases and J lost 3 bases. The DNA of the CDR3 is TGCGCCAGCAGCGACAGGGGGGACACTGAAGCTTTCTTT. It is translated as CASSDRGDTEAFF.

This clonotype has just a few counts. The chain has TRBV20-1 and TRBJ2-1; D unclear. Germline V gene sequence: CDR1 DFQATT, CDR2 SNEGSKA (reference sequence). The CDR3 length is 15 residues. Trimming removed 2 bases at V and 6 bases at J, with 17 bases between. The CDR3: CSARPGLRVINEQFF. The CDR3 region has the DNA TGCAGTGCTAGACCGGGTCTCCGAGTTATCAATGAGCAGTTCTTC.

The chain carries TRBV6-1 and TRBJ1-2; D gene ambiguous. The CDR3 length is 12 residues. Trimming cost V 1 base and J 8 bases, with 8 bases left between them. Germline CDR1 is MNHNS and CDR2 is SASEGT. CDR3 residues: CASSEVGGGYTF. The CDR3 DNA reads as TGTGCCAGCAGTGAAGTGGGAGGAGGCTACACCTTC.

V and J are TRBV3-1 and TRBJ1-1, with D unclear. Trimming removed 3 bases at V and 0 bases at J, with 8 bases between. The germline V gene has CDR1 LGHDT and CDR2 YNNKEL (reference sequence). This CDR3 contains 14 residues. This CDR3 reads CASSHLRVNTEAFF. DNA for the CDR3: TGTGCCAGCAGCCACCTAAGGGTGAACACTGAAGCTTTCTTT.

This clonotype showed up just a few times. The chain joins TRBV7-2 to TRBJ2-5; D is unresolved. The germline CDR1 and CDR2 sequences are SGHTA and FQGNSA. The V end lost 5 bases, the J end lost 2 bases, and 12 bases lay between the germline ends. CDR3 length: 14 residues. DNA of the CDR3: TGTGCCAGCAGCCCAGCCGTAGCTCAAGAGACCCAGTACTTC. Translated: CASSPAVAQETQYF.

The gene calls are TRBV7-9 and TRBJ2-2, with 8 bases that match TRBD2. This CDR3 region has 16 residues. CDR1 and CDR2 from the germline V gene are SEHNR and FQNEAQ (reference sequence). V was pared by 2 bases and J by 4 bases, with 6 bases of the junction left unmatched. The CDR3 DNA reads as TGTGCCAGCAGCTTATTTAGCGGGACCATCACCGGGGAGCTGTTTTTT. Amino acid sequence: CASSLFSGTITGELFF.

In its sample, this clonotype was seen a few times. The chain is built from TRBV4-1 and TRBJ1-1; no firm D call. V lost 3 bases and J 5 bases, leaving 7 bases between the germline ends. The CDR3 is 12 amino acids. Per germline, CDR1 MGHRA and CDR2 YSYEKL. CDR3 bases: TGCGCCAGCAGCCACCTCGAAACTGAAGCTTTCTTT. Translating gives CASSHLETEAFF.

The chain couples TRBV6-5 to TRBJ2-5; TRBD1 matches at 8 bases. The ends lost 5 bases at V and 5 bases at J; junction bases unmatched: 13. Germline-derived CDR1 and CDR2 are MNHEY and SVGAGI. The CDR3 consists of 16 residues. The DNA for the CDR3 is TGTGCCAGCAGTCAAAAAAGGACAGGGCGGGCCGAGACCCAGTACTTC. Translation gives CASSQKRTGRAETQYF.

This clonotype was seen a few times. The CDR3 nucleotides read TGTGCCAGCAGCGTAGATCCCCGAGGCCACTACAATGAGCAGTTCTTC. This encodes CASSVDPRGHYNEQFF. The chain has TRBV9 and TRBJ2-1; D remains ambiguous. This CDR3 spans 16 amino acids. Trimming took 0 bases from V and 3 from J, leaving 13 bases between them. Germline-derived CDR1 and CDR2 are SGDLS and YYNGEE.

J is TRBJ2-3 and V is TRBV7-2; D uncertain. The germline gives CDR1 SGHTA, CDR2 FQGNSA. CDR3 length: 15 amino acids. Trimming left V 1 base short and J 0 bases short, with 8 bases between. CDR3 sequence (DNA): TGTGCCAGCAGCTTAGTCCTAAGGAGCACAGATACGCAGTATTTT. Protein: CASSLVLRSTDTQYF.

The chain carries TRBV29-1 and TRBJ2-5; possibly TRBD2 for D (6 bases). CDR3 length equals 15 residues. Deletions cut 3 bases from V and 4 bases from J, with 18 bases between. Germline CDR1 reads SQVTM; CDR2 reads ANQGSEA. For the CDR3, the DNA is TGCAGCGTTGAGGGCCGGACTAAAATTTCAGAGACCCAGTACTTC. Its translation is CSVEGRTKISETQYF. The full variable domain, completed using reference TRBV29-1 and TRBJ2-5, is SAVISQKPSRDICQRGTSLTIQCQVDSQVTMMFWYRQQPGQSLTLIATANQGSEATYESGFVIDKFPISRPNLTFSTLTVSNMSPEDSSIYLCSVEGRTKISETQYFGPGTRLLVL.

This chain connects TRBV7-8 to TRBJ2-6, with unresolved D. V was shortened by 2 bases and J by 0 bases, with 17 bases between the two germline ends. The germline gives CDR1 SGHVS, CDR2 FQNEAQ. This CDR3 is built from 19 residues. CDR3 nucleotides: TGTGCCAGCAGCTTAAGGGCGGCTACGCCCAACTCTGGGGCCAACGTCCTGACTTTC. It is translated as CASSLRAATPNSGANVLTF.

J is TRBJ2-3 and V is TRBV20-1, with 9 bases that match TRBD2. The CDR3 runs to 15 residues. Germline CDR1 DFQATT, CDR2 SNEGSKA (reference sequence). V gave up 6 bases and J gave up 7 bases; unmatched junction bases: 14. The CDR3 spells CSATQGLARGNTQYF. The CDR3 DNA reads TGCAGTGCCACACAGGGACTAGCCCGGGGGAATACGCAGTATTTT.

The CDR3 here is CASGLQWGGSYNEQFF. Here the CDR3 DNA reads TGTGCTAGTGGCCTCCAGTGGGGTGGCTCCTACAATGAGCAGTTCTTC. The gene calls are TRBV12-5 and TRBJ2-1, with D hard to call. There are 16 residues in the CDR3. Trimming removed 6 bases from V and 0 bases from J, with 15 bases in between. Germline CDR1 LGHNT, CDR2 FRNRAP.

This clonotype was picked up a small number of times. This chain uses TRBV27 with TRBJ2-7, with a possible D match to TRBD1 (6 bases). Trimming took 4 bases from V and 4 from J, leaving 17 bases between them. This CDR3 comprises 15 residues. Germline V gene lookup returns CDR1 MNHEY and CDR2 SMNVEV (reference sequence). This chain's CDR3 is CASSSRGILLYEQYF. The CDR3, as DNA: TGTGCCAGCAGTTCGAGGGGGATTCTCCTTTACGAGCAGTACTTC.

The table lists this clonotype with a few counts. The gene calls are TRBV12-3 or TRBV12-4 and TRBJ1-2, with 8 bases lining up with TRBD1. The trim removed 4 bases at V and 7 bases at J, leaving 5 bases unmatched. The CDR3 covers 13 residues. The CDR3 loop reads CASSWTGTGGYTF. CDR3 DNA sequence: TGTGCCAGCAGTTGGACAGGGACGGGTGGCTACACCTTC.

There are a few counts of this clonotype. V and J are TRBV4-1 and TRBJ1-1; D gene unclear. Germline loops: CDR1 MGHRA, CDR2 YSYEKL. V gave up 1 base and J gave up 0 bases, with 12 bases separating them. This CDR3 region has 16 residues. The CDR3 loop reads CASSQVGRVVNTEAFF. The DNA for the CDR3 is TGCGCCAGCAGCCAAGTAGGTAGGGTGGTGAACACTGAAGCTTTCTTT.